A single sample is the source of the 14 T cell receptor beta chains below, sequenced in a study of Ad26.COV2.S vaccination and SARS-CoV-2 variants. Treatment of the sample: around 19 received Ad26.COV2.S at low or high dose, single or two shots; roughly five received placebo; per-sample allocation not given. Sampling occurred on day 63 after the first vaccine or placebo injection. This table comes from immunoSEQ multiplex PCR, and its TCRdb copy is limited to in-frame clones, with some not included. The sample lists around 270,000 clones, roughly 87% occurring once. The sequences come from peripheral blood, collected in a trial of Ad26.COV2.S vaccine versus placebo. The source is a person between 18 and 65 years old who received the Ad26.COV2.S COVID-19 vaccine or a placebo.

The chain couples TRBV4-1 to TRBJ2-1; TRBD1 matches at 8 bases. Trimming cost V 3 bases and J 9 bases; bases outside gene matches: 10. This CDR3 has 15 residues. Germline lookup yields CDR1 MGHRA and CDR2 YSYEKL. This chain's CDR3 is CASSHPTGEFSEQFF. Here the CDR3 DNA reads TGCGCCAGCAGCCACCCGACAGGGGAATTCTCTGAGCAGTTCTTC.

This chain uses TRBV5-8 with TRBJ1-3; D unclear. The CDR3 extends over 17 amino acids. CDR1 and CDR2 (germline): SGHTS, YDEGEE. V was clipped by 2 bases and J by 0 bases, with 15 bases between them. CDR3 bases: TGTGCCAGCAGCTTAGCACGGATTTTAAGCTCTGGAAACACCATATATTTT. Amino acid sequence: CASSLARILSSGNTIYF.

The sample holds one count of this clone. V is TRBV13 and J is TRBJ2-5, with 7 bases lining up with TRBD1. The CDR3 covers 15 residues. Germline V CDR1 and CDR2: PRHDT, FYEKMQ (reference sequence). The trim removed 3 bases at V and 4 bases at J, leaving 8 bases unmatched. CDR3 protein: CASSFGTVWGETQYF. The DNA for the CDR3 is TGTGCCAGCAGCTTCGGGACAGTGTGGGGAGAGACCCAGTACTTC.

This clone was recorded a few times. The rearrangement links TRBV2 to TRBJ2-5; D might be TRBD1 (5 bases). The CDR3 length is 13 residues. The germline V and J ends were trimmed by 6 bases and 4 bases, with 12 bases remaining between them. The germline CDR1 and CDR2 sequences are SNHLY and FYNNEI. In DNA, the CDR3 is TGTGCCAGCAGCGCCGACAGATCAGAGACCCAGTACTTC. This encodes CASSADRSETQYF.

The CDR3 nucleotides read TGCAGCGTTGATCAGACTGAAGCTTTCTTT. Amino acid sequence: CSVDQTEAFF. The genes are TRBV29-1 and TRBJ1-1; D gene uncertain. The CDR3 loop spans 10 amino acids. The germline V gene encodes CDR1 SQVTM and CDR2 ANQGSEA. Trimming shortened V by 3 bases and J by 5 bases, and 4 bases separated the two germline ends.

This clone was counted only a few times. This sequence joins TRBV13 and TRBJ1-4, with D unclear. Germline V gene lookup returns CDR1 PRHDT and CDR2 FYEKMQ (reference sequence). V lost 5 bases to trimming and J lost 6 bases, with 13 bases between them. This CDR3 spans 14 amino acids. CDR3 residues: CASSLGKVDEKLFF. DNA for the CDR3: TGTGCCAGCAGCCTCGGGAAAGTTGATGAAAAACTGTTTTTT.

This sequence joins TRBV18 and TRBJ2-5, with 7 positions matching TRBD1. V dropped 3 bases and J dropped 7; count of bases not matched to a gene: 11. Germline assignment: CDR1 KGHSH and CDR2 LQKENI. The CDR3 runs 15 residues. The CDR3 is CASSPEAGTAGTQYF. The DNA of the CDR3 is TGTGCCAGCTCACCGGAGGCCGGGACAGCTGGGACCCAGTACTTC.

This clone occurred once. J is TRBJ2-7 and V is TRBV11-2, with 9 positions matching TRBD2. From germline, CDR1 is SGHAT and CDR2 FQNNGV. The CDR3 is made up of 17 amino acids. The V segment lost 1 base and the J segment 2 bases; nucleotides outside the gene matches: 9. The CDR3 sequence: CASSLAGPSGTTYEQYV. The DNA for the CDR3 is TGTGCCAGCAGCTTAGCCGGGCCTAGCGGGACTACCTACGAGCAGTACGTC.

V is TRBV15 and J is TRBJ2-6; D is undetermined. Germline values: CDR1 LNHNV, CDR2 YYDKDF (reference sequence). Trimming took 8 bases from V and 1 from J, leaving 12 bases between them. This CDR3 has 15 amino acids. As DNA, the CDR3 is TGTGCCACCGGTACTCACGAATCTGGGGCCAACGTCCTGACTTTC. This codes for CATGTHESGANVLTF.

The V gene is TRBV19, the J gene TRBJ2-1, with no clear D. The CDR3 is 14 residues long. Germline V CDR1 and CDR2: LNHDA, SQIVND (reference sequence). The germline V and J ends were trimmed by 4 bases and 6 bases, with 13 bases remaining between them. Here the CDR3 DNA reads TGTGCCAGTAGTACCCGCCCGTTAGCCAATGAGCAGTTCTTC. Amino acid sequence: CASSTRPLANEQFF.

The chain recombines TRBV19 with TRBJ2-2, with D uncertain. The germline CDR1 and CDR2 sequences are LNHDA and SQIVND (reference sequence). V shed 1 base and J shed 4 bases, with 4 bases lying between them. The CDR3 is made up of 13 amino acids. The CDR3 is CASSIGSTGELFF. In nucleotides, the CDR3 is TGTGCCAGTAGTATAGGGAGCACCGGGGAGCTGTTTTTT.

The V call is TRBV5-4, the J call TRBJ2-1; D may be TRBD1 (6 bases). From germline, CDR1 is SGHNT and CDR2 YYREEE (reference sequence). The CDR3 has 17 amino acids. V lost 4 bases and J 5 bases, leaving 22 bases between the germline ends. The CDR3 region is CASSRSYRVQQNNEQFF. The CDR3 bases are TGTGCCAGCAGCAGGTCCTACAGGGTGCAGCAGAACAATGAGCAGTTCTTC. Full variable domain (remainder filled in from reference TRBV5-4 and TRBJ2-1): ETGVTQSPTHLIKTRGQQVTLRCSSQSGHNTVSWYQQALGQGPQFIFQYYREEENGRGNFPPRFSGLQFPNYSSELNVNALELDDSALYLCASSRSYRVQQNNEQFFGPGTRLTVL.

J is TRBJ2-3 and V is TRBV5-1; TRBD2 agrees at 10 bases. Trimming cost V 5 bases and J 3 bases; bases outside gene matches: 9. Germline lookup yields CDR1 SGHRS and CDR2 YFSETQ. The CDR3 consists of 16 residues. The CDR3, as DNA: TGCGCCAGCAGGAGCGGGGGGGCCGAGGTGACAGATACGCAGTATTTT. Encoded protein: CASRSGGAEVTDTQYF.

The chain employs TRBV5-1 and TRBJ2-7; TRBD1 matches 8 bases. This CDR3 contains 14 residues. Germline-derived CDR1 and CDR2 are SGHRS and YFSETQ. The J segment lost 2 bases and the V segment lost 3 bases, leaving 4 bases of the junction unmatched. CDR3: CASSWGQETYEQYF. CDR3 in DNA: TGCGCCAGCAGCTGGGGACAGGAGACCTACGAGCAGTACTTC.